The rows below give T cell receptor beta chains drawn from one sample of a study of cytomegalovirus exposure and HLA in healthy donors. Clones were sequenced by immunoSEQ multiplex PCR, and TCRdb holds only the in-frame ones, with some missing. The repertoire holds over 150,000 clones, with roughly 80% as singletons. Sequencing was carried out using PBMCs. These receptors were collected from a human donor in good health. CDR3s include the opening cysteine and the closing phenylalanine or tryptophan. Each record gives: CDR3 protein, J gene, V gene, D gene, CDR3 length. A D gene is named only where the DNA matches it firmly.

CDR3aa: CAISGTGANVLTF; j_gene: TRBJ2-6; v_gene: TRBV10-3; d_gene: -; len: 13
CDR3aa: CASSVGGGGNQPQHF; j_gene: TRBJ1-5; v_gene: TRBV9; d_gene: -; len: 15
CDR3aa: CASSVGTGAEQYF; j_gene: TRBJ2-7; v_gene: TRBV10-1; d_gene: TRBD1; len: 13
CDR3aa: CASSLVPGEQYF; j_gene: TRBJ2-7; v_gene: TRBV5-4; d_gene: -; len: 12
CDR3aa: CASSNQRGGYLRTKNIQYF; j_gene: TRBJ2-4; v_gene: TRBV11-2; d_gene: TRBD2; len: 19
CDR3aa: CASSSVGGPGETQYF; j_gene: TRBJ2-5; v_gene: TRBV7-2; d_gene: -; len: 15
CDR3aa: CASSPRSNQPQHF; j_gene: TRBJ1-5; v_gene: TRBV28; d_gene: -; len: 13
CDR3aa: CASRGQGSWNSPLHF; j_gene: TRBJ1-6; v_gene: TRBV19; d_gene: TRBD1; len: 15
CDR3aa: CASSVSGGALTDTQYF; j_gene: TRBJ2-3; v_gene: TRBV9; d_gene: -; len: 16
CDR3aa: CAISFSGGANNEQFF; j_gene: TRBJ2-1; v_gene: TRBV10-3; d_gene: TRBD2; len: 15
CDR3aa: CASSLAGRYEQYF; j_gene: TRBJ2-7; v_gene: TRBV7-9; d_gene: -; len: 13
CDR3aa: CASSAPGSGANVLTF; j_gene: TRBJ2-6; v_gene: TRBV6-1; d_gene: -; len: 15
CDR3aa: CASRRGGGMIETQYF; j_gene: TRBJ2-5; v_gene: TRBV19; d_gene: TRBD2; len: 15
CDR3aa: CASRDGRSGYNEQFF; j_gene: TRBJ2-1; v_gene: TRBV5-6; d_gene: -; len: 15
CDR3aa: CASSSLSGETQYF; j_gene: TRBJ2-5; v_gene: TRBV7-3; d_gene: -; len: 13
CDR3aa: CASSVSGLSGNTIYF; j_gene: TRBJ1-3; v_gene: TRBV27; d_gene: -; len: 15
CDR3aa: CASSPFRELEEQYF; j_gene: TRBJ2-7; v_gene: TRBV13; d_gene: -; len: 14
CDR3aa: CASRSGQGFDNEQFF; j_gene: TRBJ2-1; v_gene: TRBV6-5; d_gene: TRBD1; len: 15
CDR3aa: CASSFPGHIYGYTF; j_gene: TRBJ1-2; v_gene: TRBV5-8; d_gene: -; len: 14
CDR3aa: CASSPTAANTEAFF; j_gene: TRBJ1-1; v_gene: TRBV7-3; d_gene: -; len: 14